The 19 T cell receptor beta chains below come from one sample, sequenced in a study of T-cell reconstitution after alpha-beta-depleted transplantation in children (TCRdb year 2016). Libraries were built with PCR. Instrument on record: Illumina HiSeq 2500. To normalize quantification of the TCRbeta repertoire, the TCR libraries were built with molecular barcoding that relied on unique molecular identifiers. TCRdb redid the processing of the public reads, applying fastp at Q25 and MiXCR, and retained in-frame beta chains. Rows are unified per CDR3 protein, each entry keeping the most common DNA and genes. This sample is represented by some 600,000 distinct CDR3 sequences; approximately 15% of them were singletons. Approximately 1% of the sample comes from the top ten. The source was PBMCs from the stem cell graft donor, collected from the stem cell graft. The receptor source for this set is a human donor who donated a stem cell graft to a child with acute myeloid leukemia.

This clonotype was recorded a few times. For the CDR3, the DNA is TGCAGTGCTAGAGACCGGACTAGCGGGGGATATACCGGGGAGCTGTTTTTT. This translates into CSARDRTSGGYTGELFF. This chain connects TRBV20-1 to TRBJ2-2, with TRBD2 matching over 13 bases. The CDR3 totals 17 residues. Germline loops: CDR1 DFQATT, CDR2 SNEGSKA (reference sequence). The junction had 6 bases not matched to a gene; V was cut back by 0 bases and J by 5 bases.

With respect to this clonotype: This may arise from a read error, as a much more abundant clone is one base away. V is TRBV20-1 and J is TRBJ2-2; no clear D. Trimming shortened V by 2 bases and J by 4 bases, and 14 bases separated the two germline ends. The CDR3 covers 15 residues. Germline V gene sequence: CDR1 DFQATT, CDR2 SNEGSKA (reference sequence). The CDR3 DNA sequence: TGCAGTGCTAGAAGATTGGGCTTTATCACCGGGGAGCTGTTTTTT. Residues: CSARRLGFITGELFF.

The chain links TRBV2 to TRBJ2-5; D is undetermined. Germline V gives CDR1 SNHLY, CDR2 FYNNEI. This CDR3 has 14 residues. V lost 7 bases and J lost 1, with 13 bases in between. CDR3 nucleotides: TGTGCCAGCAATCCCGGGCGCGTCCAAGAGACCCAGTACTTC. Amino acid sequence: CASNPGRVQETQYF.

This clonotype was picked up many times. In DNA, the CDR3 is TGTGCCAGCAGCTGGACTAGCGGGGACAATGAGCAGTTCTTC. This encodes CASSWTSGDNEQFF. The V and J genes are TRBV7-7 and TRBJ2-1; the match to TRBD2 covers 12 bases. The germline V gene has CDR1 SSHAT and CDR2 FNYEAQ (reference sequence). The V gene end was trimmed by 4 bases and the J gene end by 5 bases; junction bases not matched to a gene: 0. The CDR3 covers 14 residues.

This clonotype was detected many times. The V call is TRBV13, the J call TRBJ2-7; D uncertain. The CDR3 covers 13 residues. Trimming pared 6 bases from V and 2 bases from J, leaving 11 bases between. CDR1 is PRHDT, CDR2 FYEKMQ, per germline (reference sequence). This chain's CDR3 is CASSYGETYEQYF. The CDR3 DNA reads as TGTGCCAGCAGTTACGGCGAAACCTACGAGCAGTACTTC.

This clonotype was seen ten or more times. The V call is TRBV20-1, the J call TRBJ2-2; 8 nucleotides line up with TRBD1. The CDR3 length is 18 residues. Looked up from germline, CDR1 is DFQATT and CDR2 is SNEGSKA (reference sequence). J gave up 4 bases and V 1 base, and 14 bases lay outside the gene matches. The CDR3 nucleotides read TGCAGTGCTAGAGCAGCGGCAGGGGGCGGAGCCCTCACCGGGGAGCTGTTTTTT. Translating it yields CSARAAAGGGALTGELFF.

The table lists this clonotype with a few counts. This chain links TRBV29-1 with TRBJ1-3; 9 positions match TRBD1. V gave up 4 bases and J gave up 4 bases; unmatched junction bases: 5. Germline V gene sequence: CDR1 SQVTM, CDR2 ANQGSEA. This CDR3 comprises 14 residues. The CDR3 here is CSVARQGGGNTIYF. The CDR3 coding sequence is TGCAGCGTTGCCCGACAGGGGGGAGGAAACACCATATATTTT.

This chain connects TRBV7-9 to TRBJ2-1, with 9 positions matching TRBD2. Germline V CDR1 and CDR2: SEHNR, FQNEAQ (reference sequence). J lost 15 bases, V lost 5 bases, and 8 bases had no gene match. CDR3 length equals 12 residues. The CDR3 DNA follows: TGTGCCAGCAGCGACGGACTAGCGTGGTTGTTCTTC. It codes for CASSDGLAWLFF.

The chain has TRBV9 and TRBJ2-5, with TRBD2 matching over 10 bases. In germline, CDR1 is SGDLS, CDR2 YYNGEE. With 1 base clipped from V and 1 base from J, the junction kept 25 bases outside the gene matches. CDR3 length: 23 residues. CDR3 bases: TGTGCCAGCAGCGTACCCCACAACTGGACTATAATGCCAACTAGCGGGGCCCAAGAGACCCAGTACTTC. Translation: CASSVPHNWTIMPTSGAQETQYF.

Here the CDR3 DNA reads TGTGCCAGCAGCTACTCGACAGCCAGGGACGAGCAGTACGTC. This translates into CASSYSTARDEQYV. The chain joins TRBV11-2 to TRBJ2-7; D may be TRBD1 (5 bases). Looked up from germline, CDR1 is SGHAT and CDR2 is FQNNGV. CDR3 size: 14 residues. Trimming took off 4 bases at V and 5 bases at J, with 15 bases between the two ends.

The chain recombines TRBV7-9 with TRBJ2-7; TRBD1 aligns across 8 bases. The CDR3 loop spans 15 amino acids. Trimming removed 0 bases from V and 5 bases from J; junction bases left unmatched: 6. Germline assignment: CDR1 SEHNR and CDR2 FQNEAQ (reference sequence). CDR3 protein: CASSLAGTGGDEQYF. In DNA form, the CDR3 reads TGTGCCAGCAGCTTAGCAGGGACAGGCGGAGACGAGCAGTACTTC. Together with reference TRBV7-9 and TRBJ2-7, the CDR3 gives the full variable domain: DTGVSQNPRHKITKRGQNVTFRCDPISEHNRLYWYRQTLGQGPEFLTYFQNEAQLEKSRLLSDRFSAERPKGSFSTLEIQRTEQGDSAMYLCASSLAGTGGDEQYFGPGTRLTVT.

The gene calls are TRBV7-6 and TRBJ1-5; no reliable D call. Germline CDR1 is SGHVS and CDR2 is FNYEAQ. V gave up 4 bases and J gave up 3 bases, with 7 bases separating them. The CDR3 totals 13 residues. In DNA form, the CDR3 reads TGTGCCAGCAGCTCGCGAAACAATCAGCCCCAGCATTTT. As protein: CASSSRNNQPQHF.

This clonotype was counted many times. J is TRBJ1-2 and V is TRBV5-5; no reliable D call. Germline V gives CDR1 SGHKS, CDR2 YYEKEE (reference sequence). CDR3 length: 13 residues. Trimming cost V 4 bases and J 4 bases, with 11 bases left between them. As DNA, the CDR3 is TGTGCCAGCAGCGGCGACCTTCTCTATGGCTACACCTTC. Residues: CASSGDLLYGYTF.

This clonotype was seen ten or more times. CDR3 protein: CASSPGSNQPQHF. For the CDR3, the DNA is TGTGCCAGCAGCCCCGGTAGCAATCAGCCCCAGCATTTT. The rearrangement joins TRBV18 to TRBJ1-5, with D unclear. The germline gives CDR1 KGHSH, CDR2 LQKENI. This CDR3 comprises 13 residues. V was shortened by 8 bases and J by 0 bases, with 8 bases between the two germline ends.

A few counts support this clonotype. The CDR3 here is CASSPDRGLTDTQYF. The CDR3 DNA reads as TGTGCCAGCTCACCGGACAGGGGGCTGACAGATACGCAGTATTTT. The gene calls are TRBV18 and TRBJ2-3; 11 nucleotides match TRBD1. Per germline, CDR1 KGHSH and CDR2 LQKENI. V was clipped by 3 bases and J by 3 bases; unmatched bases: 2. This CDR3 region has 15 residues.

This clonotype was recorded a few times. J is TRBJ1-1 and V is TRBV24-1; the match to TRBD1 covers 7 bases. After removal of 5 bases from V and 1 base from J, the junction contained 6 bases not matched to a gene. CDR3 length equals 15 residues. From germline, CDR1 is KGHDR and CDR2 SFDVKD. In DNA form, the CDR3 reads TGTGCCACCAGTGGACAGGGTAGTGGGAACACTGAAGCTTTCTTT. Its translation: CATSGQGSGNTEAFF.

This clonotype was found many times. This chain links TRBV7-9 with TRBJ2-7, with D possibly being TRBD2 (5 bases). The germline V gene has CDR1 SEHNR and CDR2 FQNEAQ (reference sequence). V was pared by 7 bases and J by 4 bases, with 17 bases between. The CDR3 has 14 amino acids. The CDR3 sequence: CASTFPSGSYEQYF. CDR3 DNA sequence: TGTGCCAGCACCTTCCCAAGCGGATCATACGAGCAGTACTTC.

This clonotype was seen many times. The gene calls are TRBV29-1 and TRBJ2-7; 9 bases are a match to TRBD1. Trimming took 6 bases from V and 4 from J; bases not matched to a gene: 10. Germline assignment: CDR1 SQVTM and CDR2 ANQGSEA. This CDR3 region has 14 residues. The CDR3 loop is CSVTEGTGIYEQYF. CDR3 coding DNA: TGCAGCGTGACCGAAGGGACAGGGATATACGAGCAGTACTTC.

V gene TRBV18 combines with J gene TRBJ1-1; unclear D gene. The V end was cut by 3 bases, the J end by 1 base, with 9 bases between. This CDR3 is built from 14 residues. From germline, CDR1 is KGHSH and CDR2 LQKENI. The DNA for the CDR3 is TGTGCCAGCTCACCTTCCGCCAAGAACACTGAAGCTTTCTTT. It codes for CASSPSAKNTEAFF.